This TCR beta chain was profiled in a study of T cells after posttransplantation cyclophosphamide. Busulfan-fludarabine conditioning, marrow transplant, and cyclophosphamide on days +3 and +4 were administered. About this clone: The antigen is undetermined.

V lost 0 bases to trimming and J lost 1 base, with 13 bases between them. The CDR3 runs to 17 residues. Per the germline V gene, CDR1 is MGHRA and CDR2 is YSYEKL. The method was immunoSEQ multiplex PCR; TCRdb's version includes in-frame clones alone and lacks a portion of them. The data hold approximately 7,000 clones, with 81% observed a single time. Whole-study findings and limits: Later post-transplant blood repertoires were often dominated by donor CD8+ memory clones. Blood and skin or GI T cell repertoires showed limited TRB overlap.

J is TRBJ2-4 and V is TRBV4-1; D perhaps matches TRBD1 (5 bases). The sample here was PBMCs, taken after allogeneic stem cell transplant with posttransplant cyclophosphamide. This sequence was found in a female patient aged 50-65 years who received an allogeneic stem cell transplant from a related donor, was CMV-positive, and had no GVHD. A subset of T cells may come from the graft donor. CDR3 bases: TGCGCCAGCAGCCAAGAAGGGGCAGGGTTGGCCAAAAACATTCAGTACTTC. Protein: CASSQEGAGLAKNIQYF.